Reported below is one T cell receptor beta chain. Trimming removed 3 bases at V and 1 base at J, with 10 bases between. The CDR3 covers 15 residues. This sample was included in a study of control samples from healthy donors and cancer patients. Assay used: immunoSEQ multiplex PCR; TCRdb lists only in-frame clones, some missing. The table lists some 120,000 clones, around nine tenths of them singletons. The chain couples TRBV23-1 to TRBJ1-5, with D possibly TRBD1 on 5 matching bases. TRBV23-1 is assigned to the ORF class and has an uncertain function. Sequenced material: blood. This sequence was found in a man aged 45-60 years in good health. This chain's CDR3 is CASSHLRDSNQPQHF. The CDR3 DNA follows: TGCGCCAGCAGTCACCTCCGGGACAGCAATCAGCCCCAGCATTTT.